The 9 T cell receptor beta chains in this list originate from one sample, sequenced in a study of patients and donors after allogeneic stem cell transplantation (dated by TCRdb to the early 2020s). Library creation used RT-PCR. Sequencer: NextSeq 550. Using fastp at Q25 and MiXCR, TCRdb reprocessed the public reads and kept productive beta chains. Every CDR3 protein is listed once, alongside the most common genes and DNA of its rows. The sample table lists about 150,000 distinct CDR3 sequences, approximately 35% of them with a count of one. The ten largest make up 40% to 55% of the sample. The sample consisted of blood, either unsorted or a sorted T cell fraction (not recorded which). These receptors were collected from a human donor who was either an allogeneic HSCT recipient or a stem cell or donor lymphocyte infusion donor (not recorded which). It is not recorded whose cells these are; they may come from a transplant donor.

The chain uses TRBV29-1 and TRBJ1-2, with a weak D call TRBD1 (6 bases). The CDR3 runs to 14 residues. Trimming stripped 3 bases from V and 6 bases from J, with 17 bases between. Germline values: CDR1 SQVTM, CDR2 ANQGSEA. Here the CDR3 DNA reads TGCAGCGTTGATAAGGCGCCGGGGGCGCATGGCTACACCTTC. Translating gives CSVDKAPGAHGYTF.

The chain combines TRBV6-1 with TRBJ2-1; 10 nucleotides agree with TRBD2. CDR1 is MNHNS and CDR2 is SASEGT in the germline V gene. V lost 5 bases and J lost 7; bases outside the gene matches: 8. The CDR3 consists of 15 residues. The CDR3 spells CASSSGAGGPNEQFF. The CDR3 bases are TGTGCCAGCAGTAGTGGAGCGGGGGGGCCGAATGAGCAGTTCTTC.

This chain uses TRBV5-6 with TRBJ1-1; no clear D gene. The germline CDR1 and CDR2 sequences are SGHDT and YYEEEE. Trimming pared 3 bases from V and 3 bases from J, leaving 15 bases between. CDR3 size: 15 residues. CDR3 protein: CASSYLHRRDTEAFF. The CDR3, as DNA: TGTGCCAGCAGCTACCTTCATAGGAGGGACACTGAAGCTTTCTTT.

The chain combines TRBV12-3 or TRBV12-4 with TRBJ1-1, with D possibly matching TRBD1 (6 bases). The V end was cut by 6 bases, the J end by 10 bases, with 18 bases between. CDR3 size: 13 residues. The CDR3 is CASREGGTSGAFF. The DNA for the CDR3 is TGTGCCAGCAGGGAGGGGGGGACGTCAGGAGCTTTCTTT.

The CDR3 DNA follows: TGTGCCAGCAGCCCGGACAGGGGCTATGGCTACACCTTC. It yields the protein CASSPDRGYGYTF. J is TRBJ1-2 and V is TRBV11-2; TRBD1 agrees at 9 bases. Germline assignment: CDR1 SGHAT and CDR2 FQNNGV. V was clipped by 5 bases and J by 4 bases; unmatched bases: 2. CDR3 length: 13 residues.

The chain combines TRBV12-3 or TRBV12-4 with TRBJ2-3; TRBD2 aligns across 9 bases. CDR3 length: 17 residues. Trimming took 5 bases from V and 4 from J; bases not matched to a gene: 13. The chain's CDR3 is CASSPYSGGSRPDTQYF. CDR3 in DNA: TGTGCCAGCAGTCCCTATAGCGGGGGTTCCCGTCCAGATACGCAGTATTTT.

CDR3 sequence (DNA): TGTGCCAGCAGCTTAAGCCCCCCCCTAGCGGGTAGCACAGATACGCAGTATTTT. It encodes CASSLSPPLAGSTDTQYF. The rearrangement links TRBV7-9 to TRBJ2-3; 8 bases are shared with TRBD2. The V gene's germline CDR1 is SEHNR and CDR2 FQNEAQ (reference sequence). Unmatched junction bases numbered 10, after V lost 2 bases and J lost 0 bases. This CDR3 has 18 amino acids.

CDR3 in amino acids: CSAPPARYNSPLHF. The CDR3 DNA reads as TGCAGTGCTCCCCCCGCCCGGTATAATTCACCCCTCCACTTT. The chain combines TRBV20-1 with TRBJ1-6, with D unresolved. CDR1 and CDR2 from the germline V gene are DFQATT and SNEGSKA (reference sequence). Trimming took off 5 bases at V and 4 bases at J, with 12 bases between the two ends. This CDR3 is 14 amino acids long.

The chain couples TRBV7-9 to TRBJ2-1; tentative D call: TRBD1 (7 bases). Between the trimmed V and J ends, which lost 5 bases and 6 bases, there was a span of 20 bases. This CDR3 is 16 amino acids long. Germline V gives CDR1 SEHNR, CDR2 FQNEAQ (reference sequence). CDR3 DNA sequence: TGTGCCAGCAGCGCGCCGACAGGGATGGAGGGCAATGAGCAGTTCTTC. Translating it yields CASSAPTGMEGNEQFF.